The present T cell receptor (beta chain) was sequenced within a study of cytomegalovirus exposure and HLA in healthy donors. Broader study findings: Most TCR sequences showed up rarely, but some public TCRs showed up in many donors.

The CDR3 has 15 residues. The V gene's germline CDR1 is SGHRS and CDR2 YFSETQ. Trimming at V came to 1 base and at J to 4 bases, leaving 5 bases not matched to a gene. On this clone itself: Its antigen is currently unknown.

Method: immunoSEQ multiplex PCR; TCRdb's copy keeps in-frame clones and lacks some. The table lists roughly 200,000 clones, 86% of them singletons. This sequence originates from a man aged 25 to 40 in good health and CMV-seropositive. The V gene is TRBV5-1, the J gene TRBJ2-1; 7 bases map to TRBD1. The sequencing sample was made of PBMCs. CDR3 amino acids: CASSLLGQVYNEQFF. In DNA, the CDR3 is TGCGCCAGCAGCTTGTTAGGACAGGTTTACAATGAGCAGTTCTTC.